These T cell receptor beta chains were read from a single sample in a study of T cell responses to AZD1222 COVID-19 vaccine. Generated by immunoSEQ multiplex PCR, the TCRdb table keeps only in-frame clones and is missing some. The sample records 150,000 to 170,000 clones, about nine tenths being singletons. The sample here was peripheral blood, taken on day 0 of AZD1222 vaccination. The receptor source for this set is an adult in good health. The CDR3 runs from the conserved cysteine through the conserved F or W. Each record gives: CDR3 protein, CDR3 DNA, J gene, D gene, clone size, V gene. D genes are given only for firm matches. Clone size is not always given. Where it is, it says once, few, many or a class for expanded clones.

CASRPDRGNTGELFF	TGTGCCAGCAGACCAGACAGGGGTAACACCGGGGAGCTGTTTTTT	TRBJ2-2	TRBD1	-	TRBV28
CASSRQAEQYF	TGTGCCAGCAGCCGACAGGCCGAGCAGTACTTC	TRBJ2-7	-	once	TRBV7-2
CASSPSAGAPEGYTF	TGTGCCAGCAGCCCGTCGGCAGGGGCTCCTGAAGGCTACACCTTC	TRBJ1-2	-	-	TRBV4-2
CASSHWLTGELFF	TGTGCCAGCAGCCACTGGCTCACCGGGGAGCTGTTTTTT	TRBJ2-2	-	once	TRBV5-8
CASGLAGMKTQYF	TGTGCCAGTGGACTAGCGGGGATGAAGACCCAGTACTTC	TRBJ2-5	TRBD2	once	TRBV12-3/TRBV12-4
CSASGIGSERYNEQFF	TGCAGTGCTAGTGGAATCGGCTCAGAACGTTACAATGAGCAGTTCTTC	TRBJ2-1	-	-	TRBV20-1
CASKSLAGGTDTQYF	TGTGCCAGCAAATCACTAGCGGGGGGCACAGATACGCAGTATTTT	TRBJ2-3	TRBD2	-	TRBV2
CASSSWTGSYEQYF	TGTGCCAGCAGCTCCTGGACAGGGTCCTACGAGCAGTACTTC	TRBJ2-7	TRBD1	-	TRBV7-2
CASKGSSYEQYF	TGTGCCAGCAAAGGTAGCTCCTACGAGCAGTACTTC	TRBJ2-7	-	-	TRBV6-5
CASSLVGSLNEKLFF	TGCGCCAGCAGCCTGGTTGGGTCGCTTAATGAAAAACTGTTTTTT	TRBJ1-4	-	-	TRBV4-1
CASSFAGGRNTQYF	TGTGCCAGCAGTTTCGCGGGGGGGCGGAATACGCAGTATTTT	TRBJ2-3	TRBD2	-	TRBV28
CASSYSRDGNQPQHF	TGTGCCAGCAGTTACTCTCGGGACGGGAATCAGCCTCAGCATTTT	TRBJ1-5	-	-	TRBV6-5
CASSLALRNTEAFF	TGTGCCAGCAGCTTGGCCTTAAGGAACACTGAAGCTTTCTTT	TRBJ1-1	-	-	TRBV5-4
CASRRYGFEQFF	TGTGCCAGCAGACGGTACGGGTTTGAGCAGTTCTTC	TRBJ2-1	-	-	TRBV6-5
CASSPTGVGNTIYF	TGCGCCAGCAGCCCGACAGGGGTTGGAAACACCATATATTTT	TRBJ1-3	TRBD1	-	TRBV5-1
CASSTIGSPLHF	TGTGCCAGCAGCACGATAGGTTCACCCCTCCACTTT	TRBJ1-6	-	-	TRBV5-6
CASSLSRGVNQPQHF	TGTGCCAGCAGCTTAAGCAGGGGGGTAAATCAGCCCCAGCATTTT	TRBJ1-5	TRBD1	-	TRBV7-2